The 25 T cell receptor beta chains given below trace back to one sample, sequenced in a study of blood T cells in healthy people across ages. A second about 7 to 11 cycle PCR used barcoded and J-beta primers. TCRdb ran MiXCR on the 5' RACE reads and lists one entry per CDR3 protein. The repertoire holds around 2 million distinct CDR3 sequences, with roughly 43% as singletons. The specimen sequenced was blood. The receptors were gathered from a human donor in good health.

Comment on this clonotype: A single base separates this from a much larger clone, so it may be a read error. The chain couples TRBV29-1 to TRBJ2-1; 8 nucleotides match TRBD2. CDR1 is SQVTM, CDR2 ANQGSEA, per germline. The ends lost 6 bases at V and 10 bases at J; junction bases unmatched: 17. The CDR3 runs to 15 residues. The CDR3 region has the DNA TGCAGCGTGATGGGCACTAGCGGAAGAACTAAGGAGCAGTTCTTC. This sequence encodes CSVMGTSGRTKEQFF.

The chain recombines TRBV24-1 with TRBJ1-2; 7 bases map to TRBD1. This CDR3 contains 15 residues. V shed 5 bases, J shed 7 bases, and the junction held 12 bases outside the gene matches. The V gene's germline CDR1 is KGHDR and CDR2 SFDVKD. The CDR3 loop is CATSGTARDSIGYTF. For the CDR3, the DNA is TGTGCCACCAGTGGAACCGCCCGGGACAGCATTGGCTACACCTTC.

The DNA for the CDR3 is TGTGCCAGCAGCCCCAAGGGGCAAGAGACCCAGTACTTC. Translating gives CASSPKGQETQYF. V is TRBV7-3 and J is TRBJ2-5, with D possibly matching TRBD1 (5 bases). The germline gives CDR1 SGHTA, CDR2 FQGTGA. V lost 5 bases to trimming and J lost 2 bases, with 9 bases between them. The CDR3 loop spans 13 amino acids.

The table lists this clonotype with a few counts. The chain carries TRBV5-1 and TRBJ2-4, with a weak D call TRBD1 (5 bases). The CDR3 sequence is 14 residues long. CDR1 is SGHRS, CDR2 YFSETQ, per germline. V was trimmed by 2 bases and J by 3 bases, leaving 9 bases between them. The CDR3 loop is CASSLFQGKNIQYF. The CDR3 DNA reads TGCGCCAGCAGCTTATTCCAGGGCAAAAACATTCAGTACTTC.

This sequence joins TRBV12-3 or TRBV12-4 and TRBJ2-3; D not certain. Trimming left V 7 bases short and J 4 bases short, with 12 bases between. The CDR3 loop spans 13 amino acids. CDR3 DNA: TGTGCCAGCATCTCTGGAGAGGCAGATACGCAGTATTTT. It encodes CASISGEADTQYF.

The CDR3 loop reads CASMGASGSNEQFF. CDR3 bases: TGTGCCAGCATGGGAGCTAGCGGGTCCAATGAGCAGTTCTTC. The chain employs TRBV2 and TRBJ2-1; 8 bases line up with TRBD2. Germline V CDR1 and CDR2: SNHLY, FYNNEI. This CDR3 contains 14 residues. V dropped 7 bases and J dropped 6; count of bases not matched to a gene: 8. Supplemented by reference TRBV2 and TRBJ2-1, the full variable domain reads EPEVTQTPSHQVTQMGQEVILRCVPISNHLYFYWYRQILGQKVEFLVSFYNNEISEKSEIFDDQFSVERPDGSNFTLKIRSTKLEDSAMYFCASMGASGSNEQFFGPGTRLTVL.

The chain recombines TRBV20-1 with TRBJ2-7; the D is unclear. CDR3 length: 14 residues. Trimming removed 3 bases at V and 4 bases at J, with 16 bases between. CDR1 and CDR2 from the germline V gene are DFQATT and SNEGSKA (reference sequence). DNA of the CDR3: TGCAGTGCTAGCAGTCCTCGAACCCCTTACGAGCAGTACTTC. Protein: CSASSPRTPYEQYF.

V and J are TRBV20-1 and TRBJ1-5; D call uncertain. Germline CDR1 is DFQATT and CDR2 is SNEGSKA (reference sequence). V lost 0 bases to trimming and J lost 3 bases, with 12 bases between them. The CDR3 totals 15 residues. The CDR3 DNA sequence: TGCAGTGCTAGAGATTTCGGGCAGGTCAATCAGCCCCAGCATTTT. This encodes CSARDFGQVNQPQHF.

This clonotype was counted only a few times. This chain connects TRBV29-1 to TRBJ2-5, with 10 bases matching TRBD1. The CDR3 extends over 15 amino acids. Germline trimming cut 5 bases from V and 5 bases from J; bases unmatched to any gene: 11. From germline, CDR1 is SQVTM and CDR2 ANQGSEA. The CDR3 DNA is TGCAGCGTTTATTTGACAGGGGGCGTTGGGGAGACCCAGTACTTC. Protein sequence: CSVYLTGGVGETQYF.

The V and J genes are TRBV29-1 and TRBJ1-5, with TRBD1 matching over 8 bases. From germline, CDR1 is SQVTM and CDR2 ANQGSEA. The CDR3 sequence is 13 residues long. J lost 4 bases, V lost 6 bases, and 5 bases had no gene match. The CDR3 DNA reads TGCAGCGTCAGGGGGCAGCCTAATCAGCCCCAGCATTTT. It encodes CSVRGQPNQPQHF.

CDR3 sequence: CASSVGPRQYEQFF. CDR3 DNA: TGTGCCAGCAGCGTAGGACCGCGGCAGTATGAGCAGTTCTTC. This chain joins TRBV11-1 and TRBJ2-1; D ambiguous. The CDR3 length is 14 residues. The germline V gene has CDR1 SGHAT and CDR2 FQDESV (reference sequence). V lost 5 bases to trimming and J lost 8 bases, with 16 bases between them.

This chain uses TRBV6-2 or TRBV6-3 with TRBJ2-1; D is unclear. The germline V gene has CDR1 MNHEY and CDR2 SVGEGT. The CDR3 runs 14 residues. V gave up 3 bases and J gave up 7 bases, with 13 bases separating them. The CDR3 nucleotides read TGTGCCAGCAGTTATTCGGTTATTCCGAATGAGCAGTTCTTC. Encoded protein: CASSYSVIPNEQFF.

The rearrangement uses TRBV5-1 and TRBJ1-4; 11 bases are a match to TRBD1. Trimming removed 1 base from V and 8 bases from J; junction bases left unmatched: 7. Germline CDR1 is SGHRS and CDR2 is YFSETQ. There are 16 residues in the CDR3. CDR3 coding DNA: TGCGCCAGCAGCTTGCTCTCCGGGACAGGGGGAGAAAAACTGTTTTTT. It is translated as CASSLLSGTGGEKLFF. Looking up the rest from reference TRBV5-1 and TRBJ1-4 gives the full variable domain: KAGVTQTPRYLIKTRGQQVTLSCSPISGHRSVSWYQQTPGQGLQFLFEYFSETQRNKGNFPGRFSGRQFSNSRSEMNVSTLELGDSALYLCASSLLSGTGGEKLFFGSGTQLSVL.

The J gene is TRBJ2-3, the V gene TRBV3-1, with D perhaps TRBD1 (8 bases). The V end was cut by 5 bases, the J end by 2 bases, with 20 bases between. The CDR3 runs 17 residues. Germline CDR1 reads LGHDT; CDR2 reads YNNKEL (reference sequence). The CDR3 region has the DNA TGTGCCAGCAGCTTCAAGCGGGACAGGCTACTCACAGATACGCAGTATTTT. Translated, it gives CASSFKRDRLLTDTQYF.

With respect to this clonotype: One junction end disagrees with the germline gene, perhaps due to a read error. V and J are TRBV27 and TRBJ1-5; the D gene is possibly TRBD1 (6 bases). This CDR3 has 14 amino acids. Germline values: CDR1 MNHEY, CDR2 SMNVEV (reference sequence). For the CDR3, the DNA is TGTGCCAGCAGTTACGGACAGTCAGATCAGCCCCGGCATTTT. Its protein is CASSYGQSDQPRHF.

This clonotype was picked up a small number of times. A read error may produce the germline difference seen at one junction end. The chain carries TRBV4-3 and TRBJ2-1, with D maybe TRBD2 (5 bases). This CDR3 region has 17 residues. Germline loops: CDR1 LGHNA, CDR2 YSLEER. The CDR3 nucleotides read TGCGCCAGCGGCCAAGATCGGGGAGACTATACCCACAATGAGCAGTTCTTC. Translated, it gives CASGQDRGDYTHNEQFF.

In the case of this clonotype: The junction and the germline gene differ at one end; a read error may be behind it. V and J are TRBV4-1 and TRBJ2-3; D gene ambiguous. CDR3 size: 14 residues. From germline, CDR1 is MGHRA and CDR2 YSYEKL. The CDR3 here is CAGSQDLFSGTQYF. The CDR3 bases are TGCGCCGGCAGCCAAGATCTTTTTAGTGGTACGCAGTATTTT.

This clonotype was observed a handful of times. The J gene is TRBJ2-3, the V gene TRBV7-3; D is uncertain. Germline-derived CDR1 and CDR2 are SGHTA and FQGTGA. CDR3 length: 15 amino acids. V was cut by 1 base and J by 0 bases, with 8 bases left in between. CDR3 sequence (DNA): TGTGCCAGCAGCTTAATTTCAGGTAGCACAGATACGCAGTATTTT. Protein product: CASSLISGSTDTQYF. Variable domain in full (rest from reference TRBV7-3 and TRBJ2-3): GAGVSQTPSNKVTEKGKYVELRCDPISGHTALYWYRQSLGQGPEFLIYFQGTGAADDSGLPNDRFFAVRPEGSVSTLKIQRTERGDSAVYLCASSLISGSTDTQYFGPGTRLTVL.

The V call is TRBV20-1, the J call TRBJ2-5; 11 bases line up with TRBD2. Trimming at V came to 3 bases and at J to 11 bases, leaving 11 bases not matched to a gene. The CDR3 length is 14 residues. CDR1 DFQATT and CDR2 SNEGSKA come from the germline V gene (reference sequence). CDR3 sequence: CSASIAGGLNEQYF. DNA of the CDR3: TGCAGTGCTAGTATAGCGGGGGGGCTGAATGAGCAGTACTTC.

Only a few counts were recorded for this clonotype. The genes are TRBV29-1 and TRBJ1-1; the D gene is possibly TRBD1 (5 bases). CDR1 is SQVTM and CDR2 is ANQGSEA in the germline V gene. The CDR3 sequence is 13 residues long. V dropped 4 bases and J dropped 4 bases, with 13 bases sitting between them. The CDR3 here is CSVGVSQGTEAFF. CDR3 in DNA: TGCAGCGTTGGAGTATCCCAGGGCACTGAAGCTTTCTTT.

CDR3 DNA sequence: TGCAGTGCTCACGGGGCTAACCAAGAGACCCAGTACTTC. It yields the protein CSAHGANQETQYF. The chain is built from TRBV20-1 and TRBJ2-5; perhaps D is TRBD1 or TRBD2 (5 bases each). V lost 5 bases to trimming and J lost 0 bases, with 10 bases between them. The germline gives CDR1 DFQATT, CDR2 SNEGSKA (reference sequence). The CDR3 runs 13 residues.

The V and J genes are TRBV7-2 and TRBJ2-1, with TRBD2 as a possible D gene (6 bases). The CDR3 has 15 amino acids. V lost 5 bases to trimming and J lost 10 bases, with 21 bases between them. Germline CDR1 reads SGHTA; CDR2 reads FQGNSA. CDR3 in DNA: TGTGCCAGCAGCGCTAGGGACTTGACCCGATGGGAGCAGTTCTTC. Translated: CASSARDLTRWEQFF.

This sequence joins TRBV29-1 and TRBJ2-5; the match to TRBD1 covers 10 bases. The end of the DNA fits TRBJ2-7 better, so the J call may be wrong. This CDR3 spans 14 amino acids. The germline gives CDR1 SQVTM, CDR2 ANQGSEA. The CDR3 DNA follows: TGCAGCGTTGCAAGACAGGGGGCATCATACGAGCAGTACTTC. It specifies CSVARQGASYEQYF.

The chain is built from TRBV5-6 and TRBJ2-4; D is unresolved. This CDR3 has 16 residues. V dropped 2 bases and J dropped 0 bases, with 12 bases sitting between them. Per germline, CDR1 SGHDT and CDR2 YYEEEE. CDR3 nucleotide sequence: TGTGCCAGCAGCTTCATGACTGCTCTAGCCAAAAACATTCAGTACTTC. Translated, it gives CASSFMTALAKNIQYF. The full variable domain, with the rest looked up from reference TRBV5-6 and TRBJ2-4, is DAGVTQSPTHLIKTRGQQVTLRCSPKSGHDTVSWYQQALGQGPQFIFQYYEEEERQRGNFPDRFSGHQFPNYSSELNVNALLLGDSALYLCASSFMTALAKNIQYFGAGTRLSVL.

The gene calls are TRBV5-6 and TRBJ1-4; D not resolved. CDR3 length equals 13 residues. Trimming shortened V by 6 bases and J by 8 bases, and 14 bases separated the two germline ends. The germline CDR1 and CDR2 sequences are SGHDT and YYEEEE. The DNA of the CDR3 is TGTGCCAGCAACTTAACCGGGCGGGAAAAACTGTTTTTT. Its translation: CASNLTGREKLFF.